One T cell receptor beta chain is described in this entry. Its antigen is currently unknown. Using RNA transcripts as the source, TCR beta CDR3 regions were amplified. TCR CDR3 underwent first-round RT-PCR with the HTBI primer set. TCRdb passed the multiplex PCR reads through MiXCR, listing each CDR3 protein once. The table has fewer than 750,000 distinct CDR3 sequences, under 60% seen once; the top ten hold about 8.3%. The data originate from a study of T cells in Graves' hyperthyroidism and ophthalmopathy. The study left out patients who had uncontrolled infection, other autoimmune disease, pregnancy or lactation. Thyroid ultrasound and orbital computed tomography, with clinical symptoms and serum thyroxine and TRAb, informed diagnoses. General study results and limits: Blood also carried most thyroid clonotypes expanded above 0.001.

Trimming shortened V by 4 bases and J by 8 bases, and 8 bases separated the two germline ends. This CDR3 spans 12 amino acids. CDR1 is SEHNR, CDR2 FQNEAQ, per germline (reference sequence). Sequencing was carried out using peripheral blood or thyroid tissue (not recorded which). This sequence originates from a woman in her late teens or twenties with Graves' hyperthyroidism. This chain uses TRBV7-9 with TRBJ2-2; no clear D gene. CDR3 in DNA: TGTGCCAGCAGCTCGTGGCCAGGGGAGCTGTTTTTT. Protein: CASSSWPGELFF.